The 25 T cell receptor beta chains presented below share a single source sample, sequenced in a study of shared clonotypes between healthy human individuals. Here immunoSEQ multiplex PCR was the method, and the copy in TCRdb shows in-frame clones only, minus some. The sample yields some 1.1 million clones, roughly 77% seen once. Sequencing was performed on memory CD4+ T cells from PBMCs. Regarding subset: CD45RA-negative fraction. These receptors came from a young man in good health. Some clones in this sample may be carry-over from other donors' samples.

V gene TRBV7-9 combines with J gene TRBJ2-5; D may correspond to TRBD1 or TRBD2 (6 bases each). The DNA end is a closer match to TRBJ2-7, so the J assignment may be wrong. The CDR3 has 14 residues. The germline gives CDR1 SEHNR, CDR2 FQNEAQ (reference sequence). The CDR3 is CASSTGTPYYEQYF. For the CDR3, the DNA is TGTGCCAGCAGCACAGGGACTCCTTACTACGAGCAGTACTTC.

This chain uses TRBV19 with TRBJ2-7; no definite D call. The CDR3 has 13 residues. V lost 3 bases, J lost 3 bases, and 9 bases lay in between. Germline CDR1 LNHDA, CDR2 SQIVND (reference sequence). CDR3: CASSIRRHYEQYF. The CDR3 bases are TGTGCCAGTAGTATCCGCAGGCACTACGAGCAGTACTTC. The full variable domain, its missing parts supplied by reference TRBV19 and TRBJ2-7, is DGGITQSPKYLFRKEGQNVTLSCEQNLNHDAMYWYRQDPGQGLRLIYYSQIVNDFQKGDIAEGYSVSREKKESFPLTVTSAQKNPTAFYLCASSIRRHYEQYFGPGTRLTVT.

Of note for this clone: This may be a read error, as it is one base from a much larger clone. The V call is TRBV5-1, the J call TRBJ2-2, with D perhaps TRBD1 (6 bases). The CDR3 covers 13 residues. Germline assignment: CDR1 SGHRS and CDR2 YFSETQ. V was cut by 3 bases and J by 4 bases, with 7 bases left in between. The CDR3, as DNA: TGCGCCAGCAGCTCACAGGGCACCGGGGAGCTGTTTTTT. Its translation: CASSSQGTGELFF. The variable domain in full, with the rest retrieved from reference TRBV5-1 and TRBJ2-2, is KAGVTQTPRYLIKTRGQQVTLSCSPISGHRSVSWYQQTPGQGLQFLFEYFSETQRNKGNFPGRFSGRQFSNSRSEMNVSTLELGDSALYLCASSSQGTGELFFGEGSRLTVL.

This rearrangement joins TRBV4-1 to TRBJ2-7; unclear D gene. CDR1 MGHRA and CDR2 YSYEKL come from the germline V gene. Trimming removed 0 bases at V and 4 bases at J, with 10 bases between. This CDR3 contains 14 residues. CDR3 residues: CASSQEDMGYEQYF. CDR3 nucleotide sequence: TGCGCCAGCAGCCAAGAGGATATGGGGTACGAGCAGTACTTC.

This clone was seen more than once but under ten times. This chain joins TRBV6-1 and TRBJ1-3; a possible D gene is TRBD1 (6 bases). Germline values: CDR1 MNHNS, CDR2 SASEGT. The CDR3 runs 16 residues. V was pared by 3 bases and J by 4 bases, with 16 bases between. The CDR3 spells CASSEKEGGRGNTIYF. DNA for the CDR3: TGTGCCAGCAGTGAGAAAGAAGGGGGTCGAGGAAACACCATATATTTT.

The gene calls are TRBV18 and TRBJ1-4; D is perhaps TRBD1 (5 bases). Per the germline V gene, CDR1 is KGHSH and CDR2 is LQKENI. V shed 4 bases and J shed 7 bases, with 16 bases lying between them. This CDR3 spans 15 amino acids. This CDR3 reads CASSRTAGLVEKLFF. CDR3 DNA sequence: TGTGCCAGCTCACGGACGGCAGGGTTGGTTGAAAAACTGTTTTTT.

The CDR3 region is CASIPLYGKESNEQFF. In nucleotides, the CDR3 is TGTGCCAGCATCCCTCTGTACGGAAAGGAATCCAATGAGCAGTTCTTC. This sequence joins TRBV28 and TRBJ2-1; unclear D gene. The CDR3 is 16 residues long. Germline CDR1 and CDR2: MDHEN and SYDVKM. Trimming cost V 7 bases and J 6 bases, with 22 bases left between them.

The J gene is TRBJ1-3, the V gene TRBV7-8; D might be TRBD1 (5 bases). The CDR3 has 17 amino acids. Germline loops: CDR1 SGHVS, CDR2 FQNEAQ. Trimming pared 5 bases from V and 0 bases from J, leaving 17 bases between. The CDR3, as DNA: TGTGCCAGCAGCCGCCCCCAGGGTACACTCTCTGGAAACACCATATATTTT. Translating gives CASSRPQGTLSGNTIYF.

The gene calls are TRBV6-5 and TRBJ1-6; 7 bases are shared with TRBD1. Germline V lookup: CDR1 MNHEY, CDR2 SVGAGI. The CDR3 sequence is 15 residues long. The ends lost 6 bases at V and 8 bases at J; junction bases unmatched: 10. CDR3 DNA: TGTGCCAGCAGCTCACTGACAGGGAGGGATTCACCCCTCCACTTT. Amino acids: CASSSLTGRDSPLHF.

This chain uses TRBV27 with TRBJ2-7; D perhaps matches TRBD2 (5 bases). Looked up from germline, CDR1 is MNHEY and CDR2 is SMNVEV (reference sequence). The CDR3 contains 12 residues. V was shortened by 4 bases and J by 6 bases, with 10 bases between the two germline ends. The CDR3 here is CASSYTSREQYF. In DNA, the CDR3 is TGTGCCAGCAGTTACACTAGTCGCGAGCAGTACTTC.

The chain employs TRBV7-9 and TRBJ2-7; 8 bases match TRBD1. Unmatched junction bases numbered 16, after V lost 10 bases and J lost 2 bases. This CDR3 is 16 amino acids long. In germline, CDR1 is SEHNR, CDR2 FQNEAQ (reference sequence). The CDR3 coding sequence is TGTGCCATCTCGAAGGTTGCCGGACAGGGCCCCTACGAGCAGTACTTC. Translation gives CAISKVAGQGPYEQYF.

On this clone itself: The same CDR3 can be traced to other DNA sequences in this sample. The chain is built from TRBV30 and TRBJ1-5, with a possible D match to TRBD1 (5 bases). The CDR3 runs to 13 residues. Germline values: CDR1 GTSNPN, CDR2 SVGIG (reference sequence). Deletions cut 2 bases from V and 4 bases from J, with 9 bases between. The CDR3 DNA reads as TGTGCCTGGAGTAGGGACTCAAATCAGCCCCAGCATTTT. Its translation: CAWSRDSNQPQHF. The whole variable domain, remainder taken from reference TRBV30 and TRBJ1-5, is SQTIHQWPATLVQPVGSPLSLECTVEGTSNPNLYWYRQAAGRGLQLLFYSVGIGQISSEVPQNLSASRPQDRQFILSSKKLLLSDSGFYLCAWSRDSNQPQHFGDGTRLSIL.

J is TRBJ2-5 and V is TRBV21-1; the table's D call of TRBD1 was not tested on the DNA. TRBV21-1 is given as a pseudogene. The CDR3 has 15 amino acids. The CDR3 sequence: CASTGQGLPKETQYF. CDR3 DNA: TGTGCCAGCACCGGACAGGGGTTGCCAAAAGAGACCCAGTACTTC.

V usage is TRBV20-1 and J usage is TRBJ2-7; D unresolved. From germline, CDR1 is DFQATT and CDR2 SNEGSKA (reference sequence). Trimming shortened V by 0 bases and J by 4 bases, and 4 bases separated the two germline ends. This CDR3 is built from 11 residues. The CDR3 loop is CSAREGYEQYF. CDR3 in DNA: TGCAGTGCTAGAGAGGGATACGAGCAGTACTTC.

The chain uses TRBV7-8 and TRBJ2-1; TRBD1 aligns across 10 bases. CDR3 size: 15 residues. The germline V gene has CDR1 SGHVS and CDR2 FQNEAQ. The V gene end was trimmed by 5 bases and the J gene end by 6 bases; junction bases not matched to a gene: 7. CDR3 sequence (DNA): TGTGCCAGCAGCAGGGTCCGGGACAGGGGCAATGAGCAGTTCTTC. This codes for CASSRVRDRGNEQFF.

The chain joins TRBV28 to TRBJ1-4, with 7 bases aligning to TRBD1. Germline values: CDR1 MDHEN, CDR2 SYDVKM. V was clipped by 5 bases and J by 8 bases; unmatched bases: 14. This CDR3 contains 16 residues. The CDR3 loop is CASSRSPQGLEEKLFF. For the CDR3, the DNA is TGTGCCAGCAGTCGGTCCCCACAGGGGTTAGAAGAAAAACTGTTTTTT.

The chain couples TRBV20-1 to TRBJ1-2, with 7 bases lining up with TRBD1. The CDR3 totals 11 residues. Germline trimming cut 7 bases from V and 4 bases from J; bases unmatched to any gene: 3. Germline V CDR1 and CDR2: DFQATT, SNEGSKA (reference sequence). The CDR3 coding sequence is TGCAGTGAGACAGGGCCCTATGGCTACACCTTC. Amino acid sequence: CSETGPYGYTF.

The J gene is TRBJ1-2, the V gene TRBV19, with a possible D match to TRBD1 (6 bases). The CDR3 runs 16 residues. CDR1 is LNHDA and CDR2 is SQIVND in the germline V gene (reference sequence). Trimming shortened V by 2 bases and J by 4 bases, and 17 bases separated the two germline ends. CDR3 sequence: CASSIMGAIRFYGYTF. The CDR3 nucleotides are TGTGCCAGTAGTATAATGGGGGCGATTCGTTTCTATGGCTACACCTTC.

The chain couples TRBV12-5 to TRBJ1-2, with TRBD1 as a possible D gene (5 bases). The V gene lost 1 base and the J gene lost 7 bases, with 13 bases spanning the gap. CDR1 LGHNT and CDR2 FRNRAP come from the germline V gene. The CDR3 runs to 14 residues. CDR3 region: CASGLGSGIFGYTF. The CDR3 nucleotides read TGTGCTAGTGGTTTGGGCTCAGGGATTTTTGGCTACACCTTC.

The table lists this clone with a few counts. The chain has TRBV28 and TRBJ2-1; 11 bases map to TRBD2. After removal of 8 bases from V and 9 bases from J, the junction contained 9 bases not matched to a gene. CDR3 length equals 14 residues. CDR1 is MDHEN, CDR2 SYDVKM, per germline. CDR3 in amino acids: CASGTGLAGGEQFF. The CDR3 bases are TGTGCCAGCGGTACTGGGCTAGCGGGAGGTGAGCAGTTCTTC.

The chain joins TRBV15 to TRBJ1-4; unclear D gene. CDR1 is LNHNV and CDR2 is YYDKDF in the germline V gene (reference sequence). V dropped 8 bases and J dropped 0 bases, with 13 bases sitting between them. CDR3 size: 15 residues. The CDR3 here is CATGRGAATNEKLFF. CDR3 coding DNA: TGTGCCACCGGAAGAGGCGCCGCAACTAATGAAAAACTGTTTTTT.

This chain links TRBV5-6 with TRBJ2-1, with unresolved D. The V gene's germline CDR1 is SGHDT and CDR2 YYEEEE. The germline V and J ends were trimmed by 4 bases and 6 bases, with 17 bases remaining between them. The CDR3 length is 15 residues. CDR3 amino acids: CASSPRVWSPNEQFF. Written as DNA, the CDR3 is TGTGCCAGCAGCCCCCGAGTGTGGAGCCCCAATGAGCAGTTCTTC.

V and J are TRBV10-2 and TRBJ2-2; 9 positions agree with TRBD2. Looked up from germline, CDR1 is WSHSY and CDR2 is SAAADI. With V trimmed by 0 bases and J by 5 bases, 10 bases remained unmatched. This CDR3 comprises 18 residues. Here the CDR3 reads CASSESLFSGRFTGELFF. The CDR3 DNA is TGCGCCAGCAGTGAGTCGTTATTTAGCGGGAGATTTACCGGGGAGCTGTTTTTT.

This clone occurred many times. Additional DNA sequences in this sample encode the identical CDR3. The genes are TRBV28 and TRBJ2-1; 10 nucleotides align to TRBD1. Looked up from germline, CDR1 is MDHEN and CDR2 is SYDVKM. The CDR3 runs to 16 residues. The J segment lost 9 bases and the V segment lost 6 bases, leaving 14 bases of the junction unmatched. The CDR3 DNA follows: TGTGCCAGCAGGCGGACAGGGGGTTATTCGTCGGCTGAGCAGTTCTTC. It translates to CASRRTGGYSSAEQFF.

This clone was observed a single time. The chain uses TRBV28 and TRBJ1-1; D is unresolved. The CDR3 is made up of 13 amino acids. Deletions cut 7 bases from V and 2 bases from J, with 11 bases between. The germline gives CDR1 MDHEN, CDR2 SYDVKM. The chain's CDR3 is CASTSGFNTEAFF. Written as DNA, the CDR3 is TGTGCCAGCACTTCAGGTTTTAACACTGAAGCTTTCTTT.